What follows are 7 T cell receptor beta chains derived from one specimen sequenced in a study of spatial heterogeneity in lung cancer. TCRdb passed the 5' RACE reads through MiXCR, listing each CDR3 protein once. The sample yields tens of thousands of distinct CDR3 sequences, almost 10% seen once. Described time point: blood at routine non-recurrence follow-up after resection. The sequenced sample was PBMCs, obtained at follow-up. The source of these receptors is a male donor with early-stage non-small cell lung cancer.

Sample share makes this clonotype medium-sized (0.01 to 0.1%). The chain joins TRBV20-1 to TRBJ2-7; 12 bases fit TRBD2. Germline loops: CDR1 DFQATT, CDR2 SNEGSKA (reference sequence). CDR3 size: 15 residues. Trimming cost V 0 bases and J 3 bases; bases outside gene matches: 3. Here the CDR3 reads CSARDRTSGVYEQYF. CDR3 DNA: TGCAGTGCTAGAGATAGGACTAGCGGGGTCTACGAGCAGTACTTC.

The genes are TRBV6-2 or TRBV6-3 and TRBJ2-3, with D hard to call. The CDR3 is 15 residues long. The germline V gene has CDR1 MNHEY and CDR2 SVGEGT. The V gene lost 0 bases and the J gene lost 4 bases, with 11 bases spanning the gap. CDR3 in amino acids: CASSYSAALPDTQYF. DNA of the CDR3: TGTGCCAGCAGTTACTCGGCAGCTCTCCCAGATACGCAGTATTTT.

This clonotype appeared many times. The V gene is TRBV4-2, the J gene TRBJ1-5; D uncertain. The CDR3 extends over 15 amino acids. Germline assignment: CDR1 LGHNA and CDR2 YNFKEQ. V dropped 0 bases and J dropped 2 bases, with 8 bases sitting between them. DNA of the CDR3: TGTGCCAGCAGCCAAGATAGCGGGGGCAATCAGCCCCAGCATTTT. The encoded protein is CASSQDSGGNQPQHF.

The chain has TRBV10-1 and TRBJ2-1; D unclear. CDR3 size: 14 residues. CDR1 and CDR2 from the germline V gene are WNHNN and SYGVQD (reference sequence). Trimming stripped 0 bases from V and 1 base from J, with 4 bases between. Here the CDR3 DNA reads TGCGCCAGCAGTGAGTCTGGATCCTACAATGAGCAGTTCTTC. Translation gives CASSESGSYNEQFF.

The chain combines TRBV30 with TRBJ2-3, with D possibly being TRBD1 (6 bases). Germline V CDR1 and CDR2: GTSNPN, SVGIG (reference sequence). The V gene lost 0 bases and the J gene lost 0 bases, with 10 bases spanning the gap. There are 15 residues in the CDR3. This CDR3 reads CAWSVGRGSTDTQYF. Written as DNA, the CDR3 is TGTGCCTGGAGTGTTGGCAGGGGAAGCACAGATACGCAGTATTTT.

The J gene is TRBJ2-7, the V gene TRBV29-1, with 8 bases lining up with TRBD2. This CDR3 is 12 amino acids long. Per germline, CDR1 SQVTM and CDR2 ANQGSEA. J lost 2 bases, V lost 3 bases, and 0 bases had no gene match. CDR3 in amino acids: CSVEGLAYEQYF. The CDR3 nucleotides read TGCAGCGTTGAGGGACTAGCCTACGAGCAGTACTTC.

This clonotype has a handful of counts. The chain has TRBV4-2 and TRBJ1-3; D possibly corresponds to TRBD1 (5 bases). The V and J ends lost 1 base and 2 bases respectively, with 9 bases between them. CDR3 length equals 15 residues. Germline CDR1 and CDR2: LGHNA and YNFKEQ. The CDR3 DNA reads as TGTGCCAGCAGCCAAGCGGCAGGGACTGGAAACACCATATATTTT. Translated, it gives CASSQAAGTGNTIYF.